Sequencing of this T cell receptor (beta chain) was carried out in a study of cytomegalovirus exposure and HLA in healthy donors. The CDR3 has 17 amino acids. The ends lost 5 bases at V and 1 base at J; junction bases unmatched: 9. Germline lookup yields CDR1 SNHLY and CDR2 FYNNEI. The PCR had 60 Vbeta and 13 Jbeta primers. Sequencing was performed with immunoSEQ multiplex PCR; in TCRdb, only in-frame clones are kept and a portion is missing. The data contain 210,000 or so clones, around four fifths of them seen just once; the ten biggest clones take up approximately 0.47%. The receptor's source is a boy between 5 and 17 years old in good health and CMV-seronegative. The sequenced material came from PBMCs. V is TRBV2 and J is TRBJ2-3; TRBD2 matches 10 bases. The CDR3 loop is CASSQSTGLAGTDTQYF. CDR3 nucleotides: TGTGCCAGCAGTCAATCAACCGGACTAGCGGGCACAGATACGCAGTATTTT.